The clone carrying this T cell receptor (beta chain) has just a few counts. Its antigen is not identified. A mixed TRB-A/B primer pool amplified rearranged TRB by multiplex touch-down PCR. TCRdb independently ran MiXCR on the multiplex PCR reads; one entry per CDR3 protein. The table includes around 6,100 distinct CDR3 sequences, about 30% detected once. This record comes from a study of T cell repertoires in aging, cancer and after chemotherapy. Looking at the study overall: Patients with chronic lymphocytic leukemia were sampled before and after fludarabine- or bendamustine-based chemotherapy. Overall study results and limits: Untreated cancer patients had significantly lower blood TCR diversity than age-matched healthy donors. Healthy donors lost TCR diversity with age mainly through richness, cancer patients through richness and evenness.

Trimming removed 4 bases at V and 1 base at J, with 11 bases between. CDR3 length equals 13 residues. Germline V gene lookup returns CDR1 DFQATT and CDR2 SNEGSKA (reference sequence). Peripheral blood genomic DNA, not sorted cells or RNA, was the template. The sequenced sample was blood. This clonotype was sampled from a human donor with a blood cancer. The donor label of this sample is uncertain. The V and J genes are TRBV20-1 and TRBJ2-7, with D perhaps assigned TRBD1 or TRBD2 (5 bases each). The CDR3 nucleotides read TGCAGTGCTACCGGGGCTCAATCCTACGAGCAGTACTTC. This encodes CSATGAQSYEQYF.